The 25 T cell receptor beta chains below were found in one sample sequenced in a study of cytomegalovirus exposure and HLA in healthy donors. The primer mix had 60 Vbeta and 13 Jbeta primers. The data were produced by immunoSEQ multiplex PCR, yet TCRdb's version contains in-frame clones alone and is incomplete. The repertoire includes around 65,000 clones, 75% of them detected once, and approximately 7.8% sits in the top ten. The sample consisted of PBMCs. The receptors here all came from a woman in her twenties or thirties in good health and CMV-seropositive.

This chain joins TRBV5-6 and TRBJ1-5; 9 nucleotides line up with TRBD1. Looked up from germline, CDR1 is SGHDT and CDR2 is YYEEEE. The CDR3 runs to 15 residues. V was pared by 0 bases and J by 6 bases, with 4 bases of the junction left unmatched. CDR3 in DNA: TGTGCCAGCAGCTTGGGACAGGGGGGACGTCAGCCCCAGCATTTT. Translated: CASSLGQGGRQPQHF.

The rearrangement uses TRBV6-1 and TRBJ1-4; D might be TRBD1 (6 bases). This CDR3 is 14 amino acids long. The V end lost 5 bases, the J end lost 6 bases, and 13 bases lay between the germline ends. Germline CDR1 is MNHNS and CDR2 is SASEGT. The CDR3 region has the DNA TGTGCCAGCAGTCTCGTCAAGGGGGATGAAAAACTGTTTTTT. Translated, it gives CASSLVKGDEKLFF.

The chain employs TRBV30 and TRBJ2-1; unclear D gene. The CDR3 length is 13 residues. The ends were cut back, 4 bases at V and 4 bases at J, with 11 bases in the middle. CDR1 is GTSNPN and CDR2 is SVGIG in the germline V gene (reference sequence). CDR3 nucleotide sequence: TGTGCCTGGACAAGAGGAATTTACAATGAGCAGTTCTTC. Its protein product is CAWTRGIYNEQFF.

The gene calls are TRBV28 and TRBJ2-7; 8 bases agree with TRBD1. This CDR3 has 14 residues. J was trimmed by 2 bases and V by 4 bases; bases with no gene match: 4. Germline V CDR1 and CDR2: MDHEN, SYDVKM. The CDR3 here is CASSSTGDTYEQYF. CDR3 sequence (DNA): TGTGCCAGCAGTTCGACAGGGGATACCTACGAGCAGTACTTC.

The chain links TRBV11-2 to TRBJ2-5; 7 nucleotides align to TRBD1. Germline values: CDR1 SGHAT, CDR2 FQNNGV. The junction had 6 bases not matched to a gene; V was cut back by 8 bases and J by 3 bases. This CDR3 spans 13 amino acids. The CDR3 bases are TGTGCCAGCCGCCGGGACAGTGAAGAGACCCAGTACTTC. Protein product: CASRRDSEETQYF.

The V call is TRBV6-5, the J call TRBJ2-7, with 9 nucleotides matching TRBD1. This CDR3 has 15 residues. Germline assignment: CDR1 MNHEY and CDR2 SVGAGI. J gave up 5 bases and V 4 bases, and 9 bases lay outside the gene matches. Here the CDR3 reads CASSFEGQGGHEQYF. CDR3 DNA sequence: TGTGCCAGCAGTTTTGAGGGACAGGGTGGGCACGAGCAGTACTTC.

The chain links TRBV6-5 to TRBJ2-7; perhaps TRBD2 as D (7 bases). V lost 8 bases, J lost 4 bases, and 15 bases lay in between. Per the germline V gene, CDR1 is MNHEY and CDR2 is SVGAGI. The CDR3 runs to 13 residues. DNA of the CDR3: TGTGCCAGCGGGGGAGGGGGAGGATACGAGCAGTACTTC. This sequence encodes CASGGGGGYEQYF.

The genes are TRBV5-1 and TRBJ2-1, with 9 bases identical to TRBD1. The CDR3 has 14 amino acids. With 7 bases clipped from V and 7 bases from J, the junction kept 9 bases outside the gene matches. Germline V gene data show CDR1 as SGHRS and CDR2 as YFSETQ. The CDR3 spells CASCRDRVRNEQFF. The CDR3 DNA reads as TGCGCCAGCTGCCGGGACAGGGTTAGGAATGAGCAGTTCTTC.

The rearrangement links TRBV28 to TRBJ2-2; D not certain. The V gene lost 2 bases and the J gene lost 6 bases, with 4 bases spanning the gap. The CDR3 totals 12 residues. Germline CDR1 is MDHEN and CDR2 is SYDVKM. In DNA form, the CDR3 reads TGTGCCAGCAGTTTAGTCGCCGGGGAGCTGTTTTTT. The encoded protein is CASSLVAGELFF.

This clone was counted only a few times. This sample also contains other DNA sequences that code for the same CDR3. The chain uses TRBV5-1 and TRBJ2-7; the D is unclear. Germline V gives CDR1 SGHRS, CDR2 YFSETQ. This CDR3 is built from 13 residues. V lost 2 bases and J lost 2, with 8 bases in between. This CDR3 reads CASSLGGTYEQYF. CDR3 coding DNA: TGCGCCAGCAGCTTAGGCGGAACCTACGAGCAGTACTTC. Variable domain in full (rest from reference TRBV5-1 and TRBJ2-7): KAGVTQTPRYLIKTRGQQVTLSCSPISGHRSVSWYQQTPGQGLQFLFEYFSETQRNKGNFPGRFSGRQFSNSRSEMNVSTLELGDSALYLCASSLGGTYEQYFGPGTRLTVT.

The rearrangement uses TRBV9 and TRBJ2-1; 10 bases are shared with TRBD2. The ends lost 3 bases at V and 7 bases at J; junction bases unmatched: 10. The length of the CDR3 is 16 residues. Germline CDR1 and CDR2: SGDLS and YYNGEE. CDR3 loop: CASSGGTSAIRNEQFF. DNA of the CDR3: TGTGCCAGCAGCGGGGGGACTAGCGCTATCCGGAATGAGCAGTTCTTC. The full variable domain, with the rest looked up from reference TRBV9 and TRBJ2-1, is DSGVTQTPKHLITATGQRVTLRCSPRSGDLSVYWYQQSLDQGLQFLIQYYNGEERAKGNILERFSAQQFPDLHSELNLSSLELGDSALYFCASSGGTSAIRNEQFFGPGTRLTVL.

This clone was seen a few times. The chain combines TRBV7-9 with TRBJ1-6, with D maybe TRBD1 (5 bases). This CDR3 comprises 17 residues. Trimming removed 5 bases at V and 3 bases at J, with 17 bases between. Germline V gene lookup returns CDR1 SEHNR and CDR2 FQNEAQ (reference sequence). The CDR3 here is CASSSDSTRLYNSPLHF. CDR3 DNA: TGTGCCAGCAGCAGTGACAGTACCCGACTCTATAATTCACCCCTCCACTTT.

This clone was seen more than once but under ten times. This chain connects TRBV6-6 to TRBJ2-7; TRBD2 aligns across 12 bases. Germline assignment: CDR1 MNHNY and CDR2 SVGAGI (reference sequence). CDR3 length: 15 amino acids. The trim removed 7 bases at V and 2 bases at J, leaving 6 bases unmatched. The CDR3 spells CASIQGLAGPYEQYF. In DNA form, the CDR3 reads TGTGCCAGCATCCAGGGACTAGCGGGTCCCTACGAGCAGTACTTC.

The chain combines TRBV5-1 with TRBJ2-1, with 9 nucleotides matching TRBD2. Germline V gives CDR1 SGHRS, CDR2 YFSETQ. The CDR3 has 15 amino acids. J lost 10 bases, V lost 6 bases, and 14 bases had no gene match. In DNA, the CDR3 is TGCGCCAGCACGCGGGAAGTAGCGGGAGTTGGGGAGCAGTTCTTC. This sequence encodes CASTREVAGVGEQFF.

This clone was counted once. The V gene is TRBV18, the J gene TRBJ2-1; D may be TRBD2 (5 bases). Trimming took off 3 bases at V and 6 bases at J, with 9 bases between the two ends. The CDR3 spans 13 residues. Germline CDR1 is KGHSH and CDR2 is LQKENI. The CDR3 DNA follows: TGTGCCAGCTCACCGGCTAGCAGCAATGAGCAGTTCTTC. Its translation: CASSPASSNEQFF.

The chain combines TRBV7-2 with TRBJ1-4, with 7 bases identical to TRBD1. Germline values: CDR1 SGHTA, CDR2 FQGNSA. The junction had 7 bases not matched to a gene; V was cut back by 4 bases and J by 8 bases. The CDR3 totals 14 residues. CDR3 residues: CASSSRQGREKLFF. CDR3 DNA sequence: TGTGCCAGCAGCTCCCGACAGGGTCGCGAAAAACTGTTTTTT. The complete variable domain, with remaining parts taken from reference TRBV7-2 and TRBJ1-4, reads GAGVSQSPSNKVTEKGKDVELRCDPISGHTALYWYRQSLGQGLEFLIYFQGNSAPDKSGLPSDRFSAERTGGSVSTLTIQRTQQEDSAVYLCASSSRQGREKLFFGSGTQLSVL.

The CDR3 DNA reads as TGCGCCAGCAGCCTACGGGGACTAGCGGGAGACGAGCAGTACTTC. Protein sequence: CASSLRGLAGDEQYF. This chain connects TRBV5-1 to TRBJ2-7; 14 bases are a match to TRBD2. The CDR3 contains 15 residues. V lost 4 bases, J lost 5 bases, and 5 bases stayed unmatched. Germline CDR1 and CDR2: SGHRS and YFSETQ.

The chain recombines TRBV7-2 with TRBJ2-2; 13 bases fit TRBD2. V was pared by 1 base and J by 7 bases, with 3 bases of the junction left unmatched. This CDR3 has 16 residues. Germline loops: CDR1 SGHTA, CDR2 FQGNSA. CDR3 region: CASSLGLAGGHGELFF. The CDR3 DNA is TGTGCCAGCAGCTTAGGACTAGCGGGAGGCCACGGGGAGCTGTTTTTT.

The chain carries TRBV28 and TRBJ1-2, with D perhaps TRBD1 (6 bases). CDR1 and CDR2 from the germline V gene are MDHEN and SYDVKM. CDR3 length equals 13 residues. The ends were cut back, 3 bases at V and 2 bases at J, with 7 bases in the middle. CDR3 sequence reads: CASSLQGNYGYTF. For the CDR3, the DNA is TGTGCCAGCAGTTTGCAGGGGAACTATGGCTACACCTTC.

This chain links TRBV9 with TRBJ2-7, with D possibly matching TRBD2 (6 bases). Germline assignment: CDR1 SGDLS and CDR2 YYNGEE. V lost 3 bases, J lost 3 bases, and 10 bases lay in between. The CDR3 is 13 residues long. CDR3 residues: CASSGRADYEQYF. The DNA for the CDR3 is TGTGCCAGCAGCGGGAGGGCCGACTACGAGCAGTACTTC.

In its sample, this clone was seen a few times. The genes are TRBV5-8 and TRBJ1-4; possibly TRBD1 for D (5 bases). Germline V gives CDR1 SGHTS, CDR2 YDEGEE. Deletions cut 4 bases from V and 4 bases from J, with 20 bases between. The CDR3 is 17 residues long. CDR3 loop: CASSQGWEGNYNEKLFF. The CDR3 nucleotides are TGTGCCAGCAGCCAAGGCTGGGAGGGGAATTATAATGAAAAACTGTTTTTT. The whole variable domain, remainder taken from reference TRBV5-8 and TRBJ1-4, is EAGVTQSPTHLIKTRGQQATLRCSPISGHTSVYWYQQALGLGLQFLLWYDEGEERNRGNFPPRFSGRQFPNYSSELNVNALELEDSALYLCASSQGWEGNYNEKLFFGSGTQLSVL.

J is TRBJ2-5 and V is TRBV6-1; 12 bases map to TRBD1. The DNA end lines up better with TRBJ2-7; the J call may be wrong. The CDR3 has 15 amino acids. Germline lookup yields CDR1 MNHNS and CDR2 SASEGT. CDR3 region: CASSPGGQGAYEQYF. The CDR3 coding sequence is TGTGCCAGCAGCCCTGGGGGACAGGGGGCTTACGAGCAGTACTTC.

V and J are TRBV10-3 and TRBJ2-2, with TRBD2 identical over 8 bases. The germline gives CDR1 ENHRY, CDR2 SYGVKD. The V and J ends lost 6 bases and 1 base, in that order; junction bases with no gene match: 10. The CDR3 runs to 17 residues. Here the CDR3 reads CAISRLAGLLNTGELFF. In DNA, the CDR3 is TGTGCCATCAGCCGTCTAGCGGGCCTTTTGAACACCGGGGAGCTGTTTTTT.

CDR3 coding DNA: TGTGCCAGCAGTGAAAGTGCAGGGGGTAATCAGCCCCAGCATTTT. Translation: CASSESAGGNQPQHF. The chain uses TRBV25-1 and TRBJ1-5, with 7 bases identical to TRBD1. This CDR3 is 15 amino acids long. Per the germline V gene, CDR1 is MGHDK and CDR2 is SYGVNS. V gave up 2 bases and J gave up 4 bases; unmatched junction bases: 5. The full variable domain, rest sourced from reference TRBV25-1 and TRBJ1-5, is EADIYQTPRYLVIGTGKKITLECSQTMGHDKMYWYQQDPGMELHLIHYSYGVNSTEKGDLSSESTVSRIRTEHFPLTLESARPSHTSQYLCASSESAGGNQPQHFGDGTRLSIL.

The chain links TRBV28 to TRBJ1-2; TRBD1 aligns across 7 bases. There are 14 residues in the CDR3. Germline V gene sequence: CDR1 MDHEN, CDR2 SYDVKM. V was clipped by 2 bases and J by 7 bases; unmatched bases: 7. The CDR3 loop reads CASSLLTGTAGYTF. The DNA for the CDR3 is TGTGCCAGCAGTTTACTGACAGGGACAGCTGGCTACACCTTC.